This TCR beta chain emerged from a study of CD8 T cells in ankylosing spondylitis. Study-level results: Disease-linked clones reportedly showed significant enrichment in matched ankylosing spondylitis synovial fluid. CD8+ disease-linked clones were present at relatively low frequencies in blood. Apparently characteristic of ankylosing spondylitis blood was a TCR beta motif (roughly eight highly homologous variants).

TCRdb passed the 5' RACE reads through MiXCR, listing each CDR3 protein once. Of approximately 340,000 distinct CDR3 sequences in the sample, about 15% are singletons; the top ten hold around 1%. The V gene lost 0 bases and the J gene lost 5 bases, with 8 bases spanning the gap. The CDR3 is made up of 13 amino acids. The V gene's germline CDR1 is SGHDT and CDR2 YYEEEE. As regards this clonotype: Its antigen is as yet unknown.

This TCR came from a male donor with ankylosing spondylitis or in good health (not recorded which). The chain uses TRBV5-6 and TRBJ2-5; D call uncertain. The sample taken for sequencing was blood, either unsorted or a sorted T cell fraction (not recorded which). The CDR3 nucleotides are TGTGCCAGCAGCTTGGACGGGTGGGAGACCCAGTACTTC. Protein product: CASSLDGWETQYF.